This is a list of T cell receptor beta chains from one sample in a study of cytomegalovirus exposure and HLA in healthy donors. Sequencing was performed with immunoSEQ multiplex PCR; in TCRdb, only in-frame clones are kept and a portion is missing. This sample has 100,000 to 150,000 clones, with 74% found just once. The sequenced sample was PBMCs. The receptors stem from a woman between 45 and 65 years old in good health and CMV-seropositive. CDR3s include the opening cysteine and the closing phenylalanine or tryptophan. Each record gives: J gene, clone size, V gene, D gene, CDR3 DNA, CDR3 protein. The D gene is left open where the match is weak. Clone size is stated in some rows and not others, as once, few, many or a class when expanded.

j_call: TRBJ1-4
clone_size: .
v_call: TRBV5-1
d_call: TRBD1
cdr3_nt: TGCGCCAGCAGCTACGGCCGGGACAGGGGGATTAATGAAAAACTGTTTTTT
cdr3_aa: CASSYGRDRGINEKLFF

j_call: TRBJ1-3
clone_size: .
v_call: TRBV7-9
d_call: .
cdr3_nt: TGTGCCAGCAGCGCCAACAGGGTTGGAAACACCATATATTTT
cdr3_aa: CASSANRVGNTIYF

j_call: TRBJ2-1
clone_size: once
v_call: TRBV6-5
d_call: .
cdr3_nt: TGTGCCAGCAGTTACTCAGGGGGGGCCGGCTACAATGAGCAGTTCTTC
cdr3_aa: CASSYSGGAGYNEQFF

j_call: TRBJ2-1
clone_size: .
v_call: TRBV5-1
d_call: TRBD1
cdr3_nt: TGCGCCAGCAGCCCTTTCGGGGACAGGGGCGACAATGAGCAGTTCTTC
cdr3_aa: CASSPFGDRGDNEQFF

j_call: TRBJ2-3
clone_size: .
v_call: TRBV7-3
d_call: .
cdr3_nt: TGTGCCAGCAGCTTATATCAGAACACAGATACGCAGTATTTT
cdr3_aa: CASSLYQNTDTQYF

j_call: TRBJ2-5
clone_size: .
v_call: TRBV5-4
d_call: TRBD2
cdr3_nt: TGTGCCAGCAGCACCCCCCTTGGGCGGGGGAGCGGAAGGCAAGAGACCCAGTACTTC
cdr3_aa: CASSTPLGRGSGRQETQYF

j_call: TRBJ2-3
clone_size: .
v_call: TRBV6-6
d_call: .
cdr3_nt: TGTGCCAGCAGTTACTGGGCGTCTAGCACAGATACGCAGTATTTT
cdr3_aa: CASSYWASSTDTQYF

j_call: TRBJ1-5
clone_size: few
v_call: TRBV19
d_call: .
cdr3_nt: TGTGCCAGTAGTATGGCGGCGATTAATCAGCCCCAGCATTTT
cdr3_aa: CASSMAAINQPQHF

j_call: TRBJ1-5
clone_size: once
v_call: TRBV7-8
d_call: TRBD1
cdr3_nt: TGTGCCAGCAGCTTCCGACAGGGGAATAGCAATCAGCCCCAGCATTTT
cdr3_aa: CASSFRQGNSNQPQHF

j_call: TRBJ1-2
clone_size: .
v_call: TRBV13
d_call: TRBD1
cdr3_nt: TGTGCCAGCAGCGATGGACAGGGGGCAGGTGGCTACACCTTC
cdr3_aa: CASSDGQGAGGYTF

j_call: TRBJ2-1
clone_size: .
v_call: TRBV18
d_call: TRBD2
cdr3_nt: TGTGCCAGCTCACCCCCGGGACTAGACAACAATGAGCAGTTCTTC
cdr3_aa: CASSPPGLDNNEQFF

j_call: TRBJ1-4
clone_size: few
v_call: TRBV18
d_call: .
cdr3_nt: TGTGCCAGCTCACCGGAAACAGGAGTATCTAATGAAAAACTGTTTTTT
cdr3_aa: CASSPETGVSNEKLFF

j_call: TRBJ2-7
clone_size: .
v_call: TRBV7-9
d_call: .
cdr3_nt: TGTGCCAGCAGCCCTACGGAGGGGAACTACGAGCAGTACTTC
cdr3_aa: CASSPTEGNYEQYF

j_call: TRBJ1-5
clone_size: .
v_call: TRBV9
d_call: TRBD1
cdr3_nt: TGTGCCAGCAGCGCCTCGACAGGGGAGAATCAGCCCCAGCATTTT
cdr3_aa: CASSASTGENQPQHF